These T cell receptor beta chains were read from a single sample in a study of T cells in Graves' hyperthyroidism and ophthalmopathy. TCRdb re-analysed the multiplex PCR reads in MiXCR, keeping a single row per CDR3 protein. The table has fewer than 800,000 distinct CDR3 sequences, around 17% seen once; the top ten hold 8.4%. Sample: blood. These receptors were collected from a young man with Graves' hyperthyroidism. The CDR3 runs from the conserved cysteine through the conserved F or W. The D gene is left open where the match is weak. For some rows the clone size is stated as once, few or many, or as a class when expanded; others skip it.

j_call,clone_size,cdr3_length,d_call,v_call,cdr3_aa,cdr3_nt
TRBJ2-5,many,14,TRBD1,TRBV30,CAWSVTGGVQTQYF,TGTGCCTGGAGTGTGACAGGGGGCGTCCAGACCCAGTACTTC
TRBJ2-7,few,14,-,TRBV19,CASSIAQGSYEQYF,TGTGCCAGTAGTATCGCACAGGGATCCTACGAGCAGTACTTC
TRBJ2-1,few,19,TRBD2,TRBV3-1,CASSQGPGTSGSPYNEQFF,TGTGCCAGCAGCCAGGGTCCAGGGACTAGCGGGAGCCCCTACAATGAGCAGTTCTTC
TRBJ2-7,many,19,TRBD2,TRBV28,CASSLYSGTSVAPRYEQYF,TGTGCCAGCAGTTTGTACTCCGGGACTAGCGTGGCCCCTCGCTACGAGCAGTACTTC
TRBJ2-4,-,14,-,TRBV18,CASSLRETKNIQYF,TGTGCCAGCTCACTGAGGGAGACCAAAAACATTCAGTACTTC
TRBJ2-7,-,12,-,TRBV6-2/TRBV6-3,CASSQDVLRQYF,TGTGCCAGCAGCCAAGACGTTTTGCGGCAGTACTTC
TRBJ2-7,few,14,-,TRBV2,CASSQEGELLRGYF,TGTGCCAGCAGCCAAGAGGGGGAGCTCCTACGAGGGTACTTC
TRBJ1-1,few,15,TRBD1,TRBV10-3,CAISERTGPSTEAFF,TGTGCCATCAGTGAGCGGACAGGGCCATCCACTGAAGCTTTCTTT
TRBJ1-5,many,13,-,TRBV20-1,CSARAGYGQPQHF,TGCAGTGCTAGAGCGGGATATGGTCAGCCCCAGCATTTT
TRBJ2-3,-,13,-,TRBV6-9,CASSWTDPDTQYF,TGTGCCAGCAGTTGGACGGACCCAGATACGCAGTATTTT
TRBJ1-4,many,15,TRBD1,TRBV18,CASSPPGTANEKLFF,TGTGCCAGCTCACCACCAGGGACAGCTAATGAAAAACTGTTTTTT
TRBJ1-4,-,13,-,TRBV18,CASSPSRNEKLFF,TGTGCCAGCTCACCTAGCAGAAATGAAAAACTGTTTTTT
TRBJ2-5,many,14,-,TRBV6-1,CASSELGSGETQYF,TGTGCCAGCAGTGAATTAGGATCGGGGGAGACCCAGTACTTC
TRBJ1-1,-,16,-,TRBV5-6,CASSLFADLMNTEAFF,TGTGCCAGCAGCTTGTTCGCGGACCTCATGAACACTGAAGCTTTCTTT
TRBJ2-2,few,17,-,TRBV24-1,CATSDFLGVTNTGELFF,TGTGCCACCAGTGATTTCTTGGGGGTAACAAACACCGGGGAGCTGTTTTTT
TRBJ1-1,-,13,-,TRBV5-8,CASSLASGGEAFF,TGTGCCAGCAGCTTGGCTAGCGGCGGTGAAGCTTTCTTT
TRBJ1-5,-,16,-,TRBV19,CASSLGGDSGIQPQHF,TGTGCCAGTAGCCTAGGTGGTGACAGTGGTATTCAGCCCCAGCATTTT
TRBJ2-7,-,15,-,TRBV27,CASSSKRQEGHEQYF,TGTGCCAGCAGTTCCAAACGACAGGAAGGCCACGAGCAGTACTTC
TRBJ2-7,few,11,TRBD1,TRBV20-1,CSARTGGEQYF,TGCAGTGCTCGGACAGGGGGCGAGCAGTACTTC
TRBJ2-3,few,17,TRBD2,TRBV4-1,CASGSQTSGSLTDTQYF,TGCGCCAGCGGCTCACAGACTAGCGGGAGTCTCACAGATACGCAGTATTTT
TRBJ2-7,many,12,-,TRBV28,CASSSQVYEQYF,TGTGCCAGCAGCTCCCAGGTCTACGAGCAGTACTTC
TRBJ2-1,many,15,TRBD2,TRBV12-3/TRBV12-4,CASSRAAGLANEQFF,TGTGCCAGCAGCCGCGCAGCGGGATTGGCGAATGAGCAGTTCTTC
TRBJ2-7,many,14,TRBD1,TRBV18,CASSPGTGDNEQYF,TGTGCCAGCTCACCCGGGACAGGGGATAACGAGCAGTACTTC
TRBJ2-5,many,16,TRBD2,TRBV28,CASSSASGRAMKTQYF,TGTGCCAGCAGTTCCGCTAGCGGGAGGGCCATGAAGACCCAGTACTTC
TRBJ2-7,few,14,-,TRBV6-2/TRBV6-3,CASSRPGRNYEQYF,TGTGCCAGCAGCCGTCCGGGACGAAACTACGAGCAGTACTTC
TRBJ2-5,many,16,TRBD2,TRBV7-9,CASSSGLAGESETQYF,TGTGCCAGCAGCTCGGGACTAGCGGGAGAAAGTGAGACCCAGTACTTC
TRBJ2-2,few,16,-,TRBV2,CASSEAGKRGTGELFF,TGTGCCAGCAGTGAAGCGGGGAAACGTGGTACCGGGGAGCTGTTTTTT
TRBJ2-3,many,15,-,TRBV3-1,CASSQETGTGDTQYF,TGTGCCAGCAGCCAAGAGACCGGGACCGGCGATACGCAGTATTTT
TRBJ1-1,-,14,TRBD1,TRBV6-1,CASRRQGYNTEAFF,TGTGCCAGCAGACGACAGGGATACAACACTGAAGCTTTCTTT
TRBJ2-7,-,15,-,TRBV19,CASSIGGSGTYEQYF,TGTGCCAGTAGTATAGGGGGTAGCGGAACCTACGAGCAGTACTTC
TRBJ2-7,few,16,-,TRBV12-3/TRBV12-4,CASSWGLFPSSYEQYF,TGTGCCAGCAGTTGGGGTCTATTCCCTAGCTCCTACGAGCAGTACTTC
TRBJ2-1,few,14,-,TRBV20-1,CSAHMWRDADEQFF,TGCAGTGCCCATATGTGGCGGGACGCTGATGAGCAGTTCTTC
TRBJ1-1,many,12,-,TRBV5-1,CASSLDPEKAFF,TGCGCCAGCAGCTTGGACCCGGAGAAAGCTTTCTTT
TRBJ2-1,-,12,-,TRBV7-8,CASTHNSHEQFF,TGTGCCAGCACCCACAACTCCCACGAGCAGTTCTTC
TRBJ2-5,few,14,TRBD1,TRBV25-1,CASSVDRDQETQYF,TGTGCCAGCAGTGTCGACAGGGACCAAGAGACCCAGTACTTC
TRBJ2-1,-,14,-,TRBV30,CAWSGLAMGNEQFF,TGTGCCTGGAGTGGCCTAGCGATGGGGAATGAGCAGTTCTTC
TRBJ2-1,few,18,TRBD2,TRBV19,CASSHLPTSGSSYNEQFF,TGTGCCAGTAGCCATCTTCCAACTAGCGGGAGTTCTTACAATGAGCAGTTCTTC
TRBJ1-5,few,15,-,TRBV12-3/TRBV12-4,CASSFAGNGGQPQHF,TGTGCCAGCAGTTTCGCGGGCAACGGGGGTCAGCCCCAGCATTTT
TRBJ2-3,many,14,TRBD1,TRBV2,CASRTGQGTDTQYF,TGTGCCAGCAGGACCGGACAGGGCACAGATACGCAGTATTTT
TRBJ2-1,many,15,TRBD2,TRBV3-1,CASSLPGLAPHEQFF,TGTGCCAGCAGCCTCCCGGGACTAGCACCGCATGAGCAGTTCTTC
TRBJ1-4,-,13,-,TRBV6-5,CAGSYSVDEKLFF,TGTGCCGGCAGTTACTCGGTGGATGAAAAACTGTTTTTT